This TCR beta chain was sequenced in a study of T cells in Graves' hyperthyroidism and ophthalmopathy. TCR beta CDR3 sequences were amplified from RNA transcripts. RT-PCR in the first round (using the HTBI primer set) targeted the TCR CDR3. Each CDR3 protein gets one entry after TCRdb re-called the multiplex PCR reads with MiXCR. The sample has about 600,000 distinct CDR3 sequences, more than 15% seen once; the top ten hold roughly 3.3%. Trimming shortened V by 1 base and J by 8 bases, and 18 bases separated the two germline ends. From germline, CDR1 is SGHTA and CDR2 FQGNSA. This CDR3 has 16 residues. A NOSPECS grade of at least 4, a Clinical Activity Score of at least 3 and duration under 3 months were recorded in ophthalmopathy patients.

Sequenced: blood. The TCR was taken from a middle-aged woman with Graves' ophthalmopathy. The J gene is TRBJ2-1, the V gene TRBV7-2, with a possible D match to TRBD2 (7 bases). CDR3 in amino acids: CASSLVSRGASYEQFF. The CDR3 DNA reads as TGTGCCAGCAGCTTAGTTAGCCGGGGGGCCAGCTATGAGCAGTTCTTC.